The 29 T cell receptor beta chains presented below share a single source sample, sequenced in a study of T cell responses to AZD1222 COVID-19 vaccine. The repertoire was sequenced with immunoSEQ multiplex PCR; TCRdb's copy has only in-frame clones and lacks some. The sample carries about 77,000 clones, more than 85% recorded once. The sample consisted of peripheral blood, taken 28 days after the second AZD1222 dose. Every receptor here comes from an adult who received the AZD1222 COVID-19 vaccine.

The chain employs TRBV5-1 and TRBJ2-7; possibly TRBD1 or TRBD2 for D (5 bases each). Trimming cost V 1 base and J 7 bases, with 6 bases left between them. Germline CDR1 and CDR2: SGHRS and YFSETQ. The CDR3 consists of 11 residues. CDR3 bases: TGCGCCAGCAGCTTGTGGGGGGAGCAGTACTTC. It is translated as CASSLWGEQYF.

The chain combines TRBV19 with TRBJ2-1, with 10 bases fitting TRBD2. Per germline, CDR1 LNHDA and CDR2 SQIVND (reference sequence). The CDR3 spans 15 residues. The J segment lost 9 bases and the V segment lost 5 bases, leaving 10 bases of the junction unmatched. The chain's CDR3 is CASSPLAGTEAEQFF. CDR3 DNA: TGTGCCAGTAGTCCACTAGCGGGAACCGAGGCTGAGCAGTTCTTC.

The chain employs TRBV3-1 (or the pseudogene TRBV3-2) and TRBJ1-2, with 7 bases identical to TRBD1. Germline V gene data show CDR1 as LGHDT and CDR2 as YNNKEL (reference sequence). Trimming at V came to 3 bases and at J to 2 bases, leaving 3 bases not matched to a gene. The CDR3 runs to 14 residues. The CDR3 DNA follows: TGTGCCAGCAGCCAGGGACAGCCAAACTATGGCTACACCTTC. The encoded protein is CASSQGQPNYGYTF.

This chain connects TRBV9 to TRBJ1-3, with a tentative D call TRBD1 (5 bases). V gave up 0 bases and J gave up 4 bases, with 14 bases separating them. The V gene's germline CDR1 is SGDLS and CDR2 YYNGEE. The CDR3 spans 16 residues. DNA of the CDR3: TGTGCCAGCAGCGTAGATGGGACTTCACTCGGAAACACCATATATTTT. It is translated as CASSVDGTSLGNTIYF.

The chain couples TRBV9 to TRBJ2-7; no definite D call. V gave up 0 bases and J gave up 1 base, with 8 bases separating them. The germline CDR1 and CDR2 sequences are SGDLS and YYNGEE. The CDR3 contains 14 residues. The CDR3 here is CASSVAGLSYEQYF. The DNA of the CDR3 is TGTGCCAGCAGCGTAGCTGGTCTATCCTACGAGCAGTACTTC. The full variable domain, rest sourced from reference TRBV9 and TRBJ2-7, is DSGVTQTPKHLITATGQRVTLRCSPRSGDLSVYWYQQSLDQGLQFLIQYYNGEERAKGNILERFSAQQFPDLHSELNLSSLELGDSALYFCASSVAGLSYEQYFGPGTRLTVT.

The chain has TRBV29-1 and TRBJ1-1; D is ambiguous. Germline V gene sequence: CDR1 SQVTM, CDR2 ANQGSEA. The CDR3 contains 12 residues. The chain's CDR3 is CIAAQQYTEAFF. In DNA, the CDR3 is TGCATTGCCGCCCAACAGTACACTGAAGCTTTCTTT. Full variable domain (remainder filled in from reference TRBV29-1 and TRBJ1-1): SAVISQKPSRDICQRGTSLTIQCQVDSQVTMMFWYRQQPGQSLTLIATANQGSEATYESGFVIDKFPISRPNLTFSTLTVSNMSPEDSSIYLCIAAQQYTEAFFGQGTRLTVV.

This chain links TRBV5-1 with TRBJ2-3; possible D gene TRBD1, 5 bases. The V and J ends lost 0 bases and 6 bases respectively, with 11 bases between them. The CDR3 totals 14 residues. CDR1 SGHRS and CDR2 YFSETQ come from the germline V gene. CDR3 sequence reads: CASSLEGAADTQYF. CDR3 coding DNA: TGCGCCAGCAGCTTGGAAGGGGCCGCGGATACGCAGTATTTT.

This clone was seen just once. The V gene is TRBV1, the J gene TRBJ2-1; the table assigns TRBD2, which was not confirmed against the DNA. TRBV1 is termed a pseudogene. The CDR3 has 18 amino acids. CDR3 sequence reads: CTSSQRDRDSHSYNEQFF. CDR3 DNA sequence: TGCACCAGCAGCCAACGTGACCGGGACTCACACTCCTACAATGAGCAGTTCTTC.

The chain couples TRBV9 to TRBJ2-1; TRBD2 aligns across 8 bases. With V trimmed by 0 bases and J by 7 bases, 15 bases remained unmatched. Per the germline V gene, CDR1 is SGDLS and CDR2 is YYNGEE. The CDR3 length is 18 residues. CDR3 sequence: CASSVVPQLAVLGNEQFF. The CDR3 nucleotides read TGTGCCAGCAGCGTAGTCCCTCAACTAGCGGTCCTAGGGAATGAGCAGTTCTTC.

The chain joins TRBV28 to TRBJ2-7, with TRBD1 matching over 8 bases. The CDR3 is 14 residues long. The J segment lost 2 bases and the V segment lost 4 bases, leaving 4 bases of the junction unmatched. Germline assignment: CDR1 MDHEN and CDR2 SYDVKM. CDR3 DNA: TGTGCCAGCAGTTCCCCGGGACAGGCCTACGAGCAGTACTTC. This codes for CASSSPGQAYEQYF.

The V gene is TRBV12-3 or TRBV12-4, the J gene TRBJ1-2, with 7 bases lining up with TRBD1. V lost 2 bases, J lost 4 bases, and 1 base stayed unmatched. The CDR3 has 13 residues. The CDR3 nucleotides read TGTGCCAGCAGTTTAACAGGGGCCTATGGCTACACCTTC. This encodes CASSLTGAYGYTF.

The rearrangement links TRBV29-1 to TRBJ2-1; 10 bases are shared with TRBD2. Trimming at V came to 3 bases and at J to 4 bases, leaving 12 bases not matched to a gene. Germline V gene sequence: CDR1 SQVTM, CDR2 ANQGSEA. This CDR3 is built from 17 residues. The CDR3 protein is CSVDSTPAGGGYNEQFF. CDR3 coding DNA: TGCAGCGTTGATTCCACACCAGCGGGAGGGGGGTACAATGAGCAGTTCTTC.

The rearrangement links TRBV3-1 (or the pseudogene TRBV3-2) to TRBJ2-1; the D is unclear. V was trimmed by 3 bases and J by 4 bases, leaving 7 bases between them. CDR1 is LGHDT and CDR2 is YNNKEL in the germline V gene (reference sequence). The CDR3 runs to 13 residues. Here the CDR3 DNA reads TGTGCCAGCAGCCATGGACCGTACAATGAGCAGTTCTTC. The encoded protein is CASSHGPYNEQFF.

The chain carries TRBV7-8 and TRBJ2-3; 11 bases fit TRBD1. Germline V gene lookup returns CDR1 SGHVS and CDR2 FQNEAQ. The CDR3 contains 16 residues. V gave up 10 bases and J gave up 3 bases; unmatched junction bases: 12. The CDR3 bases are TGTGCCACCCTGCCCGGACAGGGGGCAGTGACAGATACGCAGTATTTT. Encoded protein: CATLPGQGAVTDTQYF.

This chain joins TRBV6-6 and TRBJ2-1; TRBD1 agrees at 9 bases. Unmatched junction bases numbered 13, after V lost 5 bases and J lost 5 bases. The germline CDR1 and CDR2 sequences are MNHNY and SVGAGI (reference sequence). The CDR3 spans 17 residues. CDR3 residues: CASSQTTGGGTNNEQFF. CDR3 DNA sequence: TGTGCCAGCAGTCAGACGACAGGGGGAGGTACTAACAATGAGCAGTTCTTC.

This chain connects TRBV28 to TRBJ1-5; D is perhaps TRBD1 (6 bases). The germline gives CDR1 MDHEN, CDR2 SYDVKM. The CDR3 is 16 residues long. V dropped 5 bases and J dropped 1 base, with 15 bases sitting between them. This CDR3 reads CASSPLPGASNQPQHF. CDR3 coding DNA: TGTGCCAGCAGTCCGCTCCCAGGGGCGAGCAATCAGCCCCAGCATTTT. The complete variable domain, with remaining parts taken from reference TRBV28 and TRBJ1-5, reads DVKVTQSSRYLVKRTGEKVFLECVQDMDHENMFWYRQDPGLGLRLIYFSYDVKMKEKGDIPEGYSVSREKKERFSLILESASTNQTSMYLCASSPLPGASNQPQHFGDGTRLSIL.

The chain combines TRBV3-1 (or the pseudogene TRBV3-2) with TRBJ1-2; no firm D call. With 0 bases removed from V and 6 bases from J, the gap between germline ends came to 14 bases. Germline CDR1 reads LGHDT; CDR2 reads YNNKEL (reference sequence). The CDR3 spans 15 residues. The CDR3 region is CASSQEMWAAHGYTF. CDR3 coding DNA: TGTGCCAGCAGCCAAGAGATGTGGGCAGCCCATGGCTACACCTTC.

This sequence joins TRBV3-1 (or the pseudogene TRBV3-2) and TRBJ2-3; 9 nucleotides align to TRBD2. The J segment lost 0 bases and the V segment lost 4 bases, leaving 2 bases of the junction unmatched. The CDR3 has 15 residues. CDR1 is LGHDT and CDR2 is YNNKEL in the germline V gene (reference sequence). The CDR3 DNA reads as TGTGCCAGCAGCCCTAGCGGGACTAGCACAGATACGCAGTATTTT. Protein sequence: CASSPSGTSTDTQYF.

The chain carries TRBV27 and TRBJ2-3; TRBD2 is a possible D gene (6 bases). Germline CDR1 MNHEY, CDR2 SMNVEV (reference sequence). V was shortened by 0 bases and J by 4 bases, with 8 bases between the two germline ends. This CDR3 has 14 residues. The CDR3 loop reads CASSLSGEADTQYF. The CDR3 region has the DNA TGTGCCAGCAGTTTATCGGGGGAGGCAGATACGCAGTATTTT.

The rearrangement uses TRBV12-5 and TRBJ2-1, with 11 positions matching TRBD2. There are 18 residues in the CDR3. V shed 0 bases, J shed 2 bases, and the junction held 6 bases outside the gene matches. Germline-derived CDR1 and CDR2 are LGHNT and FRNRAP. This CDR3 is CASGLVQTSGTPYNEQFF. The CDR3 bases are TGTGCTAGTGGTTTGGTTCAGACTAGCGGGACGCCCTACAATGAGCAGTTCTTC.

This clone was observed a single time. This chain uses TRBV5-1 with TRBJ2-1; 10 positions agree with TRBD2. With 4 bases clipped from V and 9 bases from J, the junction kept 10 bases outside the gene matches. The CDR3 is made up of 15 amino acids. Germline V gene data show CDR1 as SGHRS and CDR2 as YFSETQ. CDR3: CASSRGLAGVVEQFF. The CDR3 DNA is TGCGCCAGCAGCCGGGGCCTAGCGGGAGTCGTTGAGCAGTTCTTC.

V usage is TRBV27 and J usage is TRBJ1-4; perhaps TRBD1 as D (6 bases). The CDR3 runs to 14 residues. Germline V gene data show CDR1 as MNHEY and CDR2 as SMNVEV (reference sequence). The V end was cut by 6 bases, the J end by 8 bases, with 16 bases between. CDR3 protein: CASSRGGRGEKLFF. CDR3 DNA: TGTGCCAGCAGCCGTGGGGGGCGAGGGGAAAAACTGTTTTTT.

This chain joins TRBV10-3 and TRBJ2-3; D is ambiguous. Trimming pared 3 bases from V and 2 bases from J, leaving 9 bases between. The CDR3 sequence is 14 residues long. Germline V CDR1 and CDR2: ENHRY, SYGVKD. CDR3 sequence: CAISEGQTTDTQYF. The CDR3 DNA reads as TGTGCCATCAGTGAAGGCCAGACCACAGATACGCAGTATTTT.

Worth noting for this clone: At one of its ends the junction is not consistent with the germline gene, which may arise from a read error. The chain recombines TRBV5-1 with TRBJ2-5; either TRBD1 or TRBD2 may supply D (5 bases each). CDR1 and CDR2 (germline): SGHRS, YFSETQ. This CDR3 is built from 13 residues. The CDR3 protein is CASSLGDHETQYF. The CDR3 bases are TGCGCCAGCAGCTTGGGGGACCATGAGACCCAGTACTTC.

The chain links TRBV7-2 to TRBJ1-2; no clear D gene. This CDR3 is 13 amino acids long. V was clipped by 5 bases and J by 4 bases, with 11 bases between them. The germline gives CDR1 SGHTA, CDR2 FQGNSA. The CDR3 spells CASSLQSPYGYTF. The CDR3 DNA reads TGTGCCAGCAGCCTACAGTCACCCTATGGCTACACCTTC.

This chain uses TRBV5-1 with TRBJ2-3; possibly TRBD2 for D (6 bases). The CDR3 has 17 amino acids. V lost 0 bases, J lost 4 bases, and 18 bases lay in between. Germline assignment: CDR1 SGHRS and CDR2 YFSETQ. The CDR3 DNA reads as TGCGCCAGCAGCTTGGTCGGCGACGGGAGTGGTCCAGATACGCAGTATTTT. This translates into CASSLVGDGSGPDTQYF.

The CDR3 nucleotides are TGTGCCAGCAGCCTCGGGACCGCTGGCTCTGGAAACACCATATATTTT. It encodes CASSLGTAGSGNTIYF. The gene calls are TRBV7-2 and TRBJ1-3; tentative D call: TRBD1 (5 bases). Trimming cost V 5 bases and J 0 bases, with 14 bases left between them. Germline V CDR1 and CDR2: SGHTA, FQGNSA. CDR3 length: 16 residues.

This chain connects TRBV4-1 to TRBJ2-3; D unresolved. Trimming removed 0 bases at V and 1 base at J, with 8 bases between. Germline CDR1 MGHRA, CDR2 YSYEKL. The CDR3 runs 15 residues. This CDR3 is CASSQDRPGTDTQYF. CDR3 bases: TGCGCCAGCAGCCAAGACCGTCCGGGCACAGATACGCAGTATTTT.

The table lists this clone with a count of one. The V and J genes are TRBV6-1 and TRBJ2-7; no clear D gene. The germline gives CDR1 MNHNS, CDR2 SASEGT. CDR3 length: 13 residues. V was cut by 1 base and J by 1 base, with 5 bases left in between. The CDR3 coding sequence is TGTGCCAGCAGTGAAGTCAGGTCCTACGAGCAGTACTTC. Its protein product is CASSEVRSYEQYF.